This TCR beta chain is drawn from a study of T cells after yellow fever vaccination. About the research overall: The authors prepared low-cell-number fractions using SMART-Seq v4 Ultra Low Input.

One entry per CDR3 protein, called by TCRdb with MiXCR from the 5' RACE reads. This table has 250,000 or so distinct CDR3 sequences, 6.7% appearing once. There are 17 residues in the CDR3. The V and J ends lost 3 bases and 3 bases, in that order; junction bases with no gene match: 6. This clonotype was counted at least ten times. The input for sequencing was CD4+ T cells sorted from PBMCs, taken on the day of the yellow fever booster vaccination. The TCR sequence derives from a man aged 25 to 40 who received the YFV17D yellow fever vaccine. The chain is built from TRBV12-3 or TRBV12-4 and TRBJ2-3; 13 positions match TRBD2. CDR3 protein: CASSFRTSGRGTDTQYF. The CDR3, as DNA: TGTGCCAGCAGTTTTCGGACTAGCGGGAGAGGAACAGATACGCAGTATTTT.